This T cell receptor beta chain was observed in a study of T-cell memory formation after mild COVID-19. This clonotype was seen a few times. This CDR3 has 12 residues. Germline V gives CDR1 SGHTA, CDR2 FQGNSA. Trimming pared 10 bases from V and 6 bases from J, leaving 14 bases between. MiXCR was run by TCRdb on the 5' RACE reads, yielding one entry per CDR3 protein. This sample has around 390,000 distinct CDR3 sequences, with more than 15% found just once. This chain joins TRBV7-2 and TRBJ2-3; D possibly corresponds to TRBD2 (5 bases). Input material: PBMCs or a T cell subset sorted from them (not recorded which). This clonotype was obtained from a man aged 18 to 30 who had mild COVID-19 (a few samples of this study predate the infection). Cell type and time point are not known. In DNA form, the CDR3 reads TGTGCCACCCGACTATCCGCGGATACGCAGTATTTT. It codes for CATRLSADTQYF.